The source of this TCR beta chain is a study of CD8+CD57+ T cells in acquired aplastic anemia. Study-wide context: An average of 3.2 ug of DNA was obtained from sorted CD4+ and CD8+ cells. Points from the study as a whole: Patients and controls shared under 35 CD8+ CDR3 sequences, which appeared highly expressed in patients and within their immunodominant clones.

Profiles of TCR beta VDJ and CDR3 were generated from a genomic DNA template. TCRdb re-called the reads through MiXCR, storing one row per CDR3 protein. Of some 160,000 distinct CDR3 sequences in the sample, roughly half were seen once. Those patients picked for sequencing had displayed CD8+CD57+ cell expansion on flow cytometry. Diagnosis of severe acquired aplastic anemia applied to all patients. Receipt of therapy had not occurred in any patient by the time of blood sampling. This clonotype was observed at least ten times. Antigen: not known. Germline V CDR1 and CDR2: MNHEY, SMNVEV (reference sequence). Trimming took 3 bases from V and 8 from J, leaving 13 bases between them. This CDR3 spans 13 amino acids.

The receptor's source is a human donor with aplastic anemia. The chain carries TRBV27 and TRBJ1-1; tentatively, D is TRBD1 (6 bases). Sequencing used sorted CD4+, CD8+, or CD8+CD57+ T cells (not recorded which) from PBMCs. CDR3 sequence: CASSFLGQNEAFF. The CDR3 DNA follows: TGTGCCAGCAGTTTCCTAGGACAGAACGAAGCTTTCTTT.